This T cell receptor (beta chain) comes out of a study of blood T cell repertoires in COVID-19. Study summary: The origin of the acute and convalescent COVID-19 samples was the United States, Italy and Spain.

V lost 3 bases, J lost 5 bases, and 7 bases stayed unmatched. The CDR3 runs to 14 residues. Per the germline V gene, CDR1 is KGHSH and CDR2 is LQKENI. Clones were read by immunoSEQ multiplex PCR, and TCRdb kept only the in-frame ones, dropping some. This table holds approximately 300,000 clones, roughly 87% found once. This rearrangement joins TRBV18 to TRBJ2-7, with 7 bases lining up with TRBD1. This clonotype was sampled from a man between 18 and 29 years old with active or convalescent COVID-19. Material for sequencing was peripheral blood. As DNA, the CDR3 is TGTGCCAGCTCACCTCAGGGGGACACCCACGAGCAGTACTTC. This codes for CASSPQGDTHEQYF.